These 5 T cell receptor beta chains came from one sample sequenced in a study of control samples from healthy donors and cancer patients. Generated by immunoSEQ multiplex PCR, the TCRdb table keeps only in-frame clones and is missing some. Of some 150,000 clones detected, over 85% appear once; the ten largest clones hold 4.1%. Sample: blood. The source is a woman aged 55-75 years in good health.

The chain joins TRBV3-1 (or the pseudogene TRBV3-2) to TRBJ2-7, with a possible D match to TRBD1 (6 bases). The CDR3 consists of 16 residues. V lost 2 bases and J lost 0, with 14 bases in between. Germline V lookup: CDR1 LGHDT, CDR2 YNNKEL (reference sequence). CDR3 sequence reads: CASSQFGQSPSYEQYF. The CDR3, as DNA: TGTGCCAGCAGCCAATTTGGACAGAGCCCCTCCTACGAGCAGTACTTC.

This clone was seen a few times. The chain combines TRBV5-6 with TRBJ1-6, with D unresolved. V was pared by 4 bases and J by 5 bases, with 19 bases between. The CDR3 has 17 residues. The germline CDR1 and CDR2 sequences are SGHDT and YYEEEE. The CDR3 spells CASSARKTGRNNSPLHF. CDR3 nucleotide sequence: TGTGCCAGCAGCGCCAGGAAAACGGGCAGAAATAATTCACCCCTCCACTTT.

The chain links TRBV10-3 to TRBJ2-5, with TRBD2 identical over 8 bases. This CDR3 contains 14 residues. V shed 3 bases and J 5 bases; nucleotides not matched to a gene: 5. Germline V gene sequence: CDR1 ENHRY, CDR2 SYGVKD. The CDR3 loop is CAISDSSGVETQYF. CDR3 bases: TGTGCCATCAGTGATAGTAGCGGGGTCGAGACCCAGTACTTC.

This chain joins TRBV5-4 and TRBJ2-7; D unclear. Per the germline V gene, CDR1 is SGHNT and CDR2 is YYREEE (reference sequence). V was cut by 1 base and J by 0 bases, with 11 bases left in between. The CDR3 spans 15 residues. The CDR3 sequence is CASSLSVWNSYEQYF. The CDR3 DNA sequence: TGTGCCAGCAGCTTGTCTGTTTGGAACTCCTACGAGCAGTACTTC.

This sequence joins TRBV18 and TRBJ1-5, with D unresolved. Trimming removed 5 bases at V and 4 bases at J, with 9 bases between. Per the germline V gene, CDR1 is KGHSH and CDR2 is LQKENI. The length of the CDR3 is 13 residues. The CDR3 DNA sequence: TGTGCCAGCTCAAAATTGAGAAATCAGCCCCAGCATTTT. This encodes CASSKLRNQPQHF.